The 12 T cell receptor beta chains given below trace back to one sample, sequenced in a study of blood T cells in healthy people across ages. A second PCR, run for about 7 to 12 cycles, used a sample-barcoded 5' primer plus a J-beta primer mix. TCRdb processed the 5' RACE reads anew with MiXCR; each CDR3 protein has one entry. Found here are around 1.7 million distinct CDR3 sequences, 28% of them singletons; the top ten hold about 7.7%. Sequenced: blood. These receptors were collected from a woman in her twenties or thirties in good health.

The table lists this clonotype with a few counts. This chain connects TRBV29-1 to TRBJ1-2; D not resolved. Germline V lookup: CDR1 SQVTM, CDR2 ANQGSEA. With 1 base removed from V and 8 bases from J, the gap between germline ends came to 11 bases. The CDR3 length is 12 residues. CDR3 nucleotides: TGCAGCGTTGAAGCTTTGGGTGAGGGCTACACCTTC. Its translation is CSVEALGEGYTF.

This clonotype was recorded at least ten times. This chain links TRBV20-1 with TRBJ2-7, with a tentative D call TRBD1 (6 bases). Trimming took 6 bases from V and 4 from J, leaving 16 bases between them. The CDR3 extends over 13 amino acids. From germline, CDR1 is DFQATT and CDR2 SNEGSKA (reference sequence). CDR3 region: CSAHRQGWYEQYF. CDR3 coding DNA: TGCAGTGCGCACAGGCAGGGGTGGTACGAGCAGTACTTC.

As regards this clonotype: This clone may be a read error of a much larger clone one base away. The V gene is TRBV6-6, the J gene TRBJ2-4; D is unclear. CDR1 and CDR2 from the germline V gene are MNHNY and SVGAGI (reference sequence). V shed 2 bases and J shed 13 bases, with 15 bases lying between them. This CDR3 comprises 13 residues. CDR3 residues: CASSYTLYNEQYF. Written as DNA, the CDR3 is TGTGCCAGCAGTTACACACTCTACAATGAGCAGTACTTC.

This clonotype was detected a few times. The chain employs TRBV21-1 and TRBJ2-3; TRBD2 is taken as the D call from the table, unchecked against the DNA. TRBV21-1 is a recognized pseudogene. This CDR3 spans 15 amino acids. CDR3 residues: CASSRRWRGADTQYF. DNA for the CDR3: TGTGCCAGCAGCAGACGATGGAGGGGCGCAGATACGCAGTATTTT.

The chain joins TRBV6-6 to TRBJ2-5; D uncertain. Trimming removed 8 bases at V and 3 bases at J, with 16 bases between. CDR3 length: 14 residues. Germline CDR1 is MNHNY and CDR2 is SVGAGI (reference sequence). DNA for the CDR3: TGTGCCAGCGGCTCACCCGGGTTCGAAGAGACCCAGTACTTC. It encodes CASGSPGFEETQYF.

In this sample, this clonotype turned up a few times. This chain joins TRBV28 and TRBJ1-1; D is uncertain. The CDR3 sequence is 11 residues long. Germline V CDR1 and CDR2: MDHEN, SYDVKM. The V end lost 7 bases, the J end lost 3 bases, and 6 bases lay between the germline ends. The CDR3 DNA reads as TGTGCCAGCATCTCTCACACTGAAGCTTTCTTT. Protein: CASISHTEAFF.

The rearrangement links TRBV28 to TRBJ2-3, with TRBD1 matching 8 bases. V shed 5 bases, J shed 2 bases, and the junction held 6 bases outside the gene matches. The germline V gene encodes CDR1 MDHEN and CDR2 SYDVKM. CDR3 length equals 15 residues. Here the CDR3 DNA reads TGTGCCAGCAGTGGACAGGGAGGTCACACAGATACGCAGTATTTT. Its translation: CASSGQGGHTDTQYF.

To note about this clonotype: One base away lies a much larger clone, so this may be a sequencing read error. The V and J genes are TRBV7-2 and TRBJ2-4, with D uncertain. The CDR3 runs to 14 residues. Germline V gene sequence: CDR1 SGHTA, CDR2 FQGNSA. As DNA, the CDR3 is TGTGCCTGCAGCTTAAGTACAGTCAAAAACATTCAGTACTTC. This sequence encodes CACSLSTVKNIQYF.

The chain is built from TRBV12-3 or TRBV12-4 and TRBJ1-6; weak D call: TRBD1 (5 bases). The V and J ends lost 5 bases and 5 bases respectively, with 10 bases between them. The CDR3 has 14 residues. Here the CDR3 reads CASSRTGHNSPLHF. The CDR3 bases are TGTGCCAGCAGTCGGACGGGGCATAATTCACCCCTCCACTTT.

A few counts support this clonotype. The chain uses TRBV4-1 and TRBJ2-5; the D gene is possibly TRBD2 (5 bases). Looked up from germline, CDR1 is MGHRA and CDR2 is YSYEKL. The CDR3 totals 15 residues. V was shortened by 1 base and J by 11 bases, with 20 bases between the two germline ends. The CDR3 bases are TGCGCCAGCAGCCAAGGTCCGCGGTGGGGAGTGGAGCAGTACTTC. This codes for CASSQGPRWGVEQYF.

This clonotype was picked up many times. With a much larger clone just one base away, this may be a read error. The chain combines TRBV18 with TRBJ2-1; 8 positions agree with TRBD2. TRBJ2-7 matches the DNA end more closely, so the J call is doubtful. Germline V gives CDR1 KGHSH, CDR2 LQKENI. The CDR3 has 14 residues. In DNA, the CDR3 is TGTGCCGGATCCCCGGGGGGGACCTACAATGAGCAGTACTTC. This sequence encodes CAGSPGGTYNEQYF.

In its sample, this clonotype was seen a few times. The chain employs TRBV5-1 and TRBJ2-4; D is unresolved. The last part of the DNA fits TRBJ2-7 better; the J call may be wrong. This CDR3 region has 12 residues. Germline V gene sequence: CDR1 SGHRS, CDR2 YFSETQ. The CDR3 is CASSKTDYEQYF. CDR3 DNA: TGCGCCAGCAGCAAGACGGACTACGAGCAGTACTTC.